The 25 T cell receptor beta chains presented below share a single source sample, sequenced in a study of beta chain features in type 1 diabetes. The isolated RNA, all of it, was reverse transcribed, so expressed TCRB transcripts were what got sequenced. TCRdb's table, derived via immunoSEQ multiplex PCR, lists solely in-frame clones and lacks some. Of fewer than 350,000 clones listed, 8% were seen once; the top ten hold approximately 0.99%. The sample taken for sequencing was central memory CD4+ T cells from blood. These receptors originate from a woman aged 18-29 years in good health.

This chain links TRBV5-1 with TRBJ2-2; tentative D call: TRBD1 (5 bases). Germline CDR1 SGHRS, CDR2 YFSETQ. This CDR3 has 14 amino acids. The germline V and J ends were trimmed by 5 bases and 0 bases, with 8 bases remaining between them. CDR3 bases: TGCGCCAGCAGAGGGGAAGCGAACACCGGGGAGCTGTTTTTT. Protein: CASRGEANTGELFF.

The J gene is TRBJ2-3, the V gene TRBV5-1; 10 bases are shared with TRBD2. The CDR3 runs to 16 residues. The germline gives CDR1 SGHRS, CDR2 YFSETQ. The V and J ends lost 0 bases and 6 bases, in that order; junction bases with no gene match: 7. The CDR3 is CASSLEPIAGGDTQYF. CDR3 sequence (DNA): TGCGCCAGCAGCTTGGAACCTATAGCGGGAGGTGATACGCAGTATTTT. Drawing the rest from reference TRBV5-1 and TRBJ2-3, the complete variable domain is KAGVTQTPRYLIKTRGQQVTLSCSPISGHRSVSWYQQTPGQGLQFLFEYFSETQRNKGNFPGRFSGRQFSNSRSEMNVSTLELGDSALYLCASSLEPIAGGDTQYFGPGTRLTVL.

The CDR3 bases are TGTGCCAGCAGCCCGGATTGGAAGGGAGGGGGCCTCAATCAGCCCCAGCATTTT. Its translation: CASSPDWKGGGLNQPQHF. This sequence joins TRBV7-2 and TRBJ1-5; 7 bases fit TRBD1. The CDR3 covers 18 residues. The J segment lost 3 bases and the V segment lost 5 bases, leaving 16 bases of the junction unmatched. CDR1 is SGHTA, CDR2 FQGNSA, per germline.

V and J are TRBV28 and TRBJ1-6; D is ambiguous. CDR1 and CDR2 from the germline V gene are MDHEN and SYDVKM. Trimming removed 5 bases from V and 8 bases from J, with 7 bases in between. This CDR3 is built from 12 residues. The CDR3, as DNA: TGTGCCAGCAGTCAGCCATATTCACCCCTCCACTTT. Translating gives CASSQPYSPLHF.

The genes are TRBV6-5 and TRBJ2-3; D is undetermined. Trimming took 0 bases from V and 5 from J, leaving 12 bases between them. The CDR3 sequence is 15 residues long. CDR1 MNHEY and CDR2 SVGAGI come from the germline V gene. CDR3 bases: TGTGCCAGCAGTTACTCTTTTGGCCCTGTAGATACGCAGTATTTT. Translated: CASSYSFGPVDTQYF.

V and J are TRBV6-6 and TRBJ1-6; maybe TRBD1 (5 bases). CDR3 length equals 13 residues. Germline V gene lookup returns CDR1 MNHNY and CDR2 SVGAGI (reference sequence). The V and J ends lost 2 bases and 6 bases respectively, with 5 bases between them. The CDR3 is CASSYDSNSPLHF. The DNA for the CDR3 is TGTGCCAGCAGTTACGACAGTAATTCACCCCTCCACTTT.

The chain has TRBV18 and TRBJ1-2; possible D gene TRBD1, 5 bases. The CDR3 contains 14 residues. V shed 11 bases and J shed 5 bases, with 21 bases lying between them. The germline CDR1 and CDR2 sequences are KGHSH and LQKENI. The CDR3: CASAGTERPYGYTF. CDR3 bases: TGTGCCTCCGCAGGGACGGAGAGGCCTTATGGCTACACCTTC.

This clone has just a few counts. J is TRBJ2-7 and V is TRBV7-2, with 8 bases fitting TRBD1. The CDR3 spans 14 residues. The V segment lost 4 bases and the J segment 0 bases; nucleotides outside the gene matches: 2. Looked up from germline, CDR1 is SGHTA and CDR2 is FQGNSA. The DNA of the CDR3 is TGTGCCAGCAGCTCGGACAGGGCCTCCTACGAGCAGTACGTC. The encoded protein is CASSSDRASYEQYV.

The chain couples TRBV19 to TRBJ2-3; D call uncertain. Germline values: CDR1 LNHDA, CDR2 SQIVND (reference sequence). Trimming took 8 bases from V and 6 from J, leaving 15 bases between them. CDR3 length equals 13 residues. The CDR3 nucleotides read TGTGCCAGTCGGCGGCTTTCTGGGGATACGCAGTATTTT. Amino acids: CASRRLSGDTQYF.

The sample holds a few counts of this clone. The chain couples TRBV5-1 to TRBJ1-2, with 7 bases fitting TRBD1. V trimming: 1 base; J trimming: 2 bases; junction bases outside the gene matches: 8. The CDR3 is 16 amino acids. Germline V gives CDR1 SGHRS, CDR2 YFSETQ. The CDR3 DNA sequence: TGCGCCAGCAGCTTGTCCGAAAACAGGGGAAACTATGGCTACACCTTC. Protein sequence: CASSLSENRGNYGYTF.

This clone appeared a few times. J is TRBJ2-3 and V is TRBV5-1; D ambiguous. V was clipped by 1 base and J by 2 bases, with 11 bases between them. This CDR3 is 15 amino acids long. Germline CDR1 and CDR2: SGHRS and YFSETQ. CDR3: CASSLSDKSTDTQYF. The CDR3 nucleotides are TGCGCCAGCAGCTTGTCAGATAAGTCCACAGATACGCAGTATTTT.

The chain uses TRBV5-1 and TRBJ2-3, with 13 nucleotides matching TRBD2. CDR1 SGHRS and CDR2 YFSETQ come from the germline V gene. V gave up 4 bases and J gave up 1 base; unmatched junction bases: 6. This CDR3 has 17 amino acids. The CDR3 reads CASSHGLAGVGTDTQYF. In nucleotides, the CDR3 is TGCGCCAGCAGCCACGGACTAGCGGGAGTAGGCACAGATACGCAGTATTTT.

There are many counts of this clone. The V call is TRBV25-1, the J call TRBJ1-3, with D possibly matching TRBD1 (6 bases). The length of the CDR3 is 13 residues. Germline CDR1 MGHDK, CDR2 SYGVNS. With 6 bases removed from V and 4 bases from J, the gap between germline ends came to 10 bases. CDR3 region: CASRRGGGNTIYF. The DNA for the CDR3 is TGTGCCAGCAGACGGGGGGGCGGAAACACCATATATTTT.

The chain links TRBV27 to TRBJ2-7, with 9 bases matching TRBD1. Germline lookup yields CDR1 MNHEY and CDR2 SMNVEV (reference sequence). Trimming took 7 bases from V and 4 from J; bases not matched to a gene: 23. The CDR3 has 19 residues. Written as DNA, the CDR3 is TGTGCCAGCACTCGTTCAATGGACAGGGGAAAGGTTAGGTTTTACGAGCAGTACTTC. It codes for CASTRSMDRGKVRFYEQYF.

CDR3 sequence reads: CASSSERPGETQYF. As DNA, the CDR3 is TGTGCCAGCAGCTCCGAGAGGCCGGGGGAGACCCAGTACTTC. The chain links TRBV11-2 to TRBJ2-5; perhaps TRBD2 as D (5 bases). Germline CDR1 SGHAT, CDR2 FQNNGV. This CDR3 contains 14 residues. Trimming left V 4 bases short and J 5 bases short, with 14 bases between.

A few counts support this clone. This sequence joins TRBV7-2 and TRBJ2-5, with 7 bases that match TRBD2. The CDR3 extends over 13 amino acids. J gave up 5 bases and V 5 bases, and 5 bases lay outside the gene matches. The germline V gene encodes CDR1 SGHTA and CDR2 FQGNSA. DNA for the CDR3: TGTGCCAGCAGCCGCCGGCGGGAGGAGACCCAGTACTTC. Protein sequence: CASSRRREETQYF.

This clone was picked up many times. This rearrangement joins TRBV7-9 to TRBJ2-2; D is uncertain. Germline V gives CDR1 SEHNR, CDR2 FQNEAQ (reference sequence). The CDR3 consists of 13 residues. With 5 bases removed from V and 6 bases from J, the gap between germline ends came to 10 bases. CDR3 sequence reads: CASSNRKAGELFF. For the CDR3, the DNA is TGTGCCAGCAGCAACCGGAAGGCCGGGGAGCTGTTTTTT.

The chain carries TRBV7-2 and TRBJ2-7; D unclear. The CDR3 is 13 amino acids. The germline V gene has CDR1 SGHTA and CDR2 FQGNSA. Trimming took 5 bases from V and 2 from J, leaving 10 bases between them. The CDR3 coding sequence is TGTGCCAGCAGCCCGTCTTACACCTACGAGCAGTACTTC. Translation gives CASSPSYTYEQYF.

This clone was found a few times. V gene TRBV29-1 combines with J gene TRBJ2-3, with TRBD2 identical over 10 bases. The CDR3 consists of 14 residues. Germline V gene sequence: CDR1 SQVTM, CDR2 ANQGSEA. V was pared by 7 bases and J by 1 base, with 5 bases of the junction left unmatched. The CDR3 protein is CSAIAGGGTDTQYF. The CDR3 DNA reads TGCAGCGCAATAGCGGGAGGTGGCACAGATACGCAGTATTTT.

This clone was seen a few times. This specimen includes other DNA sequences encoding the same CDR3. The V call is TRBV5-1, the J call TRBJ2-7; 8 nucleotides line up with TRBD1. CDR1 and CDR2 from the germline V gene are SGHRS and YFSETQ. CDR3 length: 14 amino acids. The trim removed 4 bases at V and 4 bases at J, leaving 7 bases unmatched. CDR3 amino acids: CASSRGQGGYEQYF. The CDR3, as DNA: TGCGCCAGCAGCCGCGGACAGGGTGGGTACGAGCAGTACTTC.

The V and J genes are TRBV7-9 and TRBJ2-3; no clear D gene. V lost 1 base and J lost 7, with 12 bases in between. Germline CDR1 reads SEHNR; CDR2 reads FQNEAQ (reference sequence). This CDR3 has 14 residues. The CDR3 sequence: CASSLGVDGNTQYF. The CDR3 region has the DNA TGTGCCAGCAGCTTAGGAGTCGACGGCAATACGCAGTATTTT.

This chain connects TRBV20-1 to TRBJ2-7; D is perhaps TRBD1 (5 bases). The CDR3 consists of 11 residues. CDR1 and CDR2 (germline): DFQATT, SNEGSKA (reference sequence). The CDR3 region is CAYQGPYEQYF. The DNA for the CDR3 is TGCGCGTACCAGGGTCCCTACGAGCAGTACTTC.

This clone was counted many times. The V call is TRBV7-3, the J call TRBJ2-2, with 10 bases lining up with TRBD1. Trimming removed 4 bases from V and 7 bases from J; junction bases left unmatched: 6. This CDR3 is built from 15 residues. Per germline, CDR1 SGHTA and CDR2 FQGTGA. CDR3 nucleotide sequence: TGTGCCAGCAGCTCGACAGGGGGCTTTAACGGGGAGCTGTTTTTT. Its protein product is CASSSTGGFNGELFF.

This sequence joins TRBV2 and TRBJ2-1, with TRBD1 identical over 8 bases. The V segment lost 6 bases and the J segment 5 bases; nucleotides outside the gene matches: 9. Per the germline V gene, CDR1 is SNHLY and CDR2 is FYNNEI. This CDR3 spans 15 amino acids. Written as DNA, the CDR3 is TGTGCCAGCAGGAGACAGGGGATAAGCAACAATGAGCAGTTCTTC. It specifies CASRRQGISNNEQFF. Full variable domain (missing parts from reference TRBV2 and TRBJ2-1): EPEVTQTPSHQVTQMGQEVILRCVPISNHLYFYWYRQILGQKVEFLVSFYNNEISEKSEIFDDQFSVERPDGSNFTLKIRSTKLEDSAMYFCASRRQGISNNEQFFGPGTRLTVL.

This clone has only a few counts. This chain uses TRBV7-3 with TRBJ1-5; D is possibly TRBD1 (6 bases). This CDR3 has 14 residues. Trimming cost V 3 bases and J 7 bases, with 13 bases left between them. Germline CDR1 SGHTA, CDR2 FQGTGA. CDR3 loop: CASSFYGGGQPQHF. The CDR3 nucleotides read TGTGCCAGCAGCTTTTACGGCGGGGGCCAGCCCCAGCATTTT.